A selection of T cell receptor beta chains follows, all from one sample in a study of molecular identifiers for immune sequencing clone quantification. One entry per CDR3 protein results from TCRdb running MiXCR on the PCR reads. This sample has around 470,000 distinct CDR3 sequences, with less than 30% found just once. Sequencing input: naive CD8+ T cells from blood, with Jurkat cell RNA spiked in. The receptors were sampled from a human donor in good health. Some libraries in this study had Jurkat cell RNA spiked in. Each CDR3 is given with its conserved first and last residue. Fields, in order: D gene, clone size, J gene, V gene, CDR3 protein, CDR3 DNA. The D gene is left open where the match is weak. Size is omitted from some rows. Given values are once, few, many or a class for expanded clones.

>.|.|TRBJ2-4|TRBV25-1
CASSDFAGSSDIQYF
TGTGCCAGCAGTGATTTCGCCGGGAGTTCGGACATTCAGTACTTC
>TRBD1|few|TRBJ1-1|TRBV4-1
CASSHWQGAIANTEAFF
TGCGCCAGCAGCCATTGGCAGGGGGCCATAGCGAACACTGAAGCTTTCTTT
>TRBD1|once|TRBJ2-7|TRBV27
CASSLSPGQGAYEQYF
TGTGCCAGCAGTTTATCTCCGGGACAGGGGGCCTACGAGCAGTACTTC
>TRBD1|few|TRBJ1-1|TRBV5-6
CASSYLQGTTEAFF
TGTGCCAGCAGCTATTTACAGGGGACCACTGAAGCTTTCTTT
>.|few|TRBJ2-2|TRBV7-9
CASSPPVAGDTGELFF
TGTGCCAGCAGCCCTCCGGTGGCAGGGGACACCGGGGAGCTGTTTTTT
>.|.|TRBJ2-3|TRBV9
CASSVAEDMSTDTQYF
TGTGCCAGCAGCGTAGCTGAGGATATGAGCACAGATACGCAGTATTTT
>.|many|TRBJ2-1|TRBV30
CAWSVRDEQFF
TGTGCCTGGAGTGTACGGGATGAGCAGTTCTTC
>.|.|TRBJ2-5|TRBV19
CASSIDTGTARETQYF
TGTGCCAGTAGTATAGACACCGGGACGGCCAGAGAGACCCAGTACTTC
>.|.|TRBJ1-1|TRBV11-2
CASSLYGPNMNTEAFF
TGTGCCAGCAGCTTATATGGGCCGAATATGAACACTGAAGCTTTCTTT
>.|.|TRBJ1-1|TRBV20-1
CSARGQGVGTEAFF
TGCAGTGCTAGAGGTCAGGGCGTGGGCACTGAAGCTTTCTTT
>TRBD2|.|TRBJ2-7|TRBV5-3
CARSLKRDPNCFSYEQYF
TGTGCCAGAAGCTTGAAGCGGGACCCCAACTGCTTCTCCTACGAGCAGTACTTC
>.|.|TRBJ2-3|TRBV7-2
CASSLASGTGDTRYF
TGTGCCAGCAGCTTAGCTTCGGGCACCGGAGATACGCGGTATTTT
>.|many|TRBJ1-1|TRBV7-6
CASSLEIGTEAFF
TGTGCCAGCAGCTTAGAGATTGGGACTGAAGCTTTCTTT
>.|many|TRBJ2-1|TRBV5-4
CASSLVGESSYNEQFF
TGTGCCAGCAGCTTGGTCGGAGAGAGCTCCTACAATGAGCAGTTCTTC
>.|few|TRBJ2-1|TRBV19
CARGTLPSSYNEQFF
TGTGCCCGTGGGACCCTCCCCAGCTCCTACAATGAGCAGTTCTTC
>TRBD2|many|TRBJ2-2|TRBV7-9
CASSSGTSAGELFF
TGTGCCAGCAGCTCCGGGACTAGTGCCGGGGAGCTGTTTTTT
>.|.|TRBJ2-7|TRBV18
CASSPTESPEQYF
TGTGCCAGCTCACCGACGGAGTCCCCCGAGCAGTACTTC
>.|many|TRBJ1-5|TRBV4-3
CASSQGTGDQPQHF
TGCGCCAGCAGCCAAGGAACGGGGGATCAGCCCCAGCATTTT
>TRBD1|few|TRBJ2-7|TRBV28
CASSLTGQGKSEQYF
TGTGCCAGCAGTTTAACGGGACAGGGGAAGTCCGAGCAGTACTTC
>.|.|TRBJ1-5|TRBV7-9
CASSLCVELQQF
TGTGCCAGCAGCTTGTGTGTGGAGCTCCAGCAGTTT
>.|many|TRBJ2-3|TRBV2
CASSEPAKDTQYF
TGTGCCAGCAGTGAACCAGCTAAGGATACGCAGTATTTT
>.|.|TRBJ2-1|TRBV24-1
CATSGSGGEFF
TGTGCCACCAGTGGTAGCGGAGGGGAGTTCTTC
>.|.|TRBJ1-2|TRBV11-2
CASSPPGQLNYGYTF
TGTGCCAGCAGCCCCCCAGGACAGCTAAACTATGGCTACACCTTC
>.|few|TRBJ2-3|TRBV5-8
CASSHEGFRGTQYF
TGTGCCAGCAGTCATGAGGGGTTTCGCGGTACGCAGTATTTT
>TRBD2|many|TRBJ2-3|TRBV28
CASSLAVTSDNTDTQYF
TGTGCCAGCAGTTTAGCCGTTACTAGCGACAACACAGATACGCAGTATTTT
>.|many|TRBJ2-5|TRBV7-2
CASSLAGQWGFRETQYF
TGTGCCAGCAGCTTAGCGGGTCAATGGGGGTTTCGAGAGACCCAGTACTTC
>.|.|TRBJ2-2|TRBV13
CACSKGTLGELFF
TGTGCCTGCAGCAAAGGGACACTCGGGGAGCTGTTTTTT
>TRBD1|many|TRBJ2-3|TRBV6-5
CASTPGTGGRTDTQYF
TGTGCCAGCACTCCAGGGACAGGGGGCCGAACAGATACGCAGTATTTT
>.|many|TRBJ2-3|TRBV6-5
CASSYAETDTQYF
TGTGCCAGCAGTTACGCGGAGACAGATACGCAGTATTTT
>TRBD1|few|TRBJ2-7|TRBV5-1
CASSLAGTGDEQYF
TGCGCCAGCAGCTTGGCCGGGACAGGGGACGAGCAGTACTTC
>.|.|TRBJ2-2|TRBV12-5
CASGLVSAGELFF
TGTGCTAGTGGTTTGGTATCTGCCGGGGAGCTGTTTTTT
>.|many|TRBJ1-5|TRBV12-3/TRBV12-4
CASSLDPGQPQHF
TGTGCCAGCAGTTTAGACCCAGGGCAGCCCCAGCATTTT
>.|.|TRBJ2-4|TRBV4-3
CASSQDLGSGINIQYF
TGCGCCAGCAGCCAAGATCTAGGTTCAGGCATAAACATTCAGTACTTC
>.|.|TRBJ1-1|TRBV30
CAWSVFTEAFF
TGTGCCTGGAGTGTCTTTACTGAAGCTTTCTTT
>TRBD2|.|TRBJ2-7|TRBV9
CASSPSGGTYEQYF
TGTGCCAGCAGCCCTAGCGGGGGGACCTACGAGCAGTACTTC
>TRBD1|many|TRBJ2-7|TRBV13
CASSLGPGQGADEQYF
TGTGCCAGCAGCCTAGGACCGGGACAGGGGGCCGACGAGCAGTACTTC
>TRBD1|few|TRBJ1-4|TRBV28
CASSWDSLNEKLFF
TGTGCCAGCAGTTGGGACAGCCTTAATGAAAAACTGTTTTTT
>.|.|TRBJ2-1|TRBV20-1
CSAPQPTRQLYGEQFF
TGCAGTGCTCCACAACCGACTAGACAGTTATACGGGGAGCAGTTCTTC
>.|.|TRBJ2-7|TRBV4-1
CASSQEARETYEQYF
TGCGCCAGCAGCCAAGAGGCCCGCGAAACCTACGAGCAGTACTTC
>.|many|TRBJ2-3|TRBV29-1
CSVEEQTDTQYF
TGCAGCGTTGAAGAACAGACAGATACGCAGTATTTT